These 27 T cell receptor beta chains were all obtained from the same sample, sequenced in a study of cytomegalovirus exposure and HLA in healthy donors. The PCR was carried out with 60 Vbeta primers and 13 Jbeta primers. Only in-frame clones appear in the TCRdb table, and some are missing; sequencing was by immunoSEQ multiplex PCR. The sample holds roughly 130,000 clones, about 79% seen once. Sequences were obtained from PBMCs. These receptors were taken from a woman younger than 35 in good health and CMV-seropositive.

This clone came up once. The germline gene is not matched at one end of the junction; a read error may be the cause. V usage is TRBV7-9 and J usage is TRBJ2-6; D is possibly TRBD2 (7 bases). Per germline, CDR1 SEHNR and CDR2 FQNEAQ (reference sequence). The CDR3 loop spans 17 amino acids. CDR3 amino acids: CSSSLAGGATGANVLTF. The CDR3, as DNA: TGTTCCAGCAGCTTAGCTGGGGGGGCAACCGGGGCCAACGTCCTGACTTTC.

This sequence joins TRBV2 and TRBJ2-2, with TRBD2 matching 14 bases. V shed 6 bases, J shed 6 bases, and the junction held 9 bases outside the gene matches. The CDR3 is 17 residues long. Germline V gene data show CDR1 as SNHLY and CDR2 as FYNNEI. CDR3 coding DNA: TGTGCCAGCAGACGACTAGCGGGGGGGCCTGGGGCCGGGGAGCTGTTTTTT. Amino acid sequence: CASRRLAGGPGAGELFF.

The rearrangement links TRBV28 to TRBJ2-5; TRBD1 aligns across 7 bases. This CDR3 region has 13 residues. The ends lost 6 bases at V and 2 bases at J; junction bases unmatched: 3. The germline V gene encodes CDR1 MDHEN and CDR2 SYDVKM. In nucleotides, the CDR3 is TGTGCCAGCAGCCGGGGACAGCAAGAGACCCAGTACTTC. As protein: CASSRGQQETQYF.

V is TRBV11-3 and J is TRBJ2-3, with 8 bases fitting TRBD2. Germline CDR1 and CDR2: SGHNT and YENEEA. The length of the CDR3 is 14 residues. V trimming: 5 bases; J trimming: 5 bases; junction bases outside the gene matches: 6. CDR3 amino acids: CASSDGGAEDTQYF. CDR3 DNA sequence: TGTGCCAGCAGCGACGGGGGGGCAGAAGATACGCAGTATTTT.

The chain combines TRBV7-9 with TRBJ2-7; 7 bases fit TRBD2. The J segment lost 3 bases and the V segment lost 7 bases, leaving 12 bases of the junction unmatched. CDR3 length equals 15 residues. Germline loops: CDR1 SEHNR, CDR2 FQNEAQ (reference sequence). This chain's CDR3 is CASNPVGGENYEQYF. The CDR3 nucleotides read TGTGCCAGCAACCCGGTGGGGGGGGAAAACTACGAGCAGTACTTC.

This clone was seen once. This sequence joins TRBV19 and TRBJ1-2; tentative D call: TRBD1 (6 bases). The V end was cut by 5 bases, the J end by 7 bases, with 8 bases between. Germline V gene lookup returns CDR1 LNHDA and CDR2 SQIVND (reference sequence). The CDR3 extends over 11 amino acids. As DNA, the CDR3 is TGTGCCAGTAGTGTCAGGGGTGGCTACACCTTC. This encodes CASSVRGGYTF.

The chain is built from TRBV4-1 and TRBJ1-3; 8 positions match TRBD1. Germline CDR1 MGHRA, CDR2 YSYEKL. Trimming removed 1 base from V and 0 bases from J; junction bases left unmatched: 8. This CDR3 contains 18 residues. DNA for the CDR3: TGCGCCAGCAGCCAAGTATCATCAGGGGGCGGCTCTGGAAACACCATATATTTT. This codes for CASSQVSSGGGSGNTIYF.

In nucleotides, the CDR3 is TGTGCCAGCATGCTTAGCGGGGGAGGAAATGAGCAGTTCTTC. It specifies CASMLSGGGNEQFF. The V and J genes are TRBV6-1 and TRBJ2-1; the match to TRBD2 covers 9 bases. The CDR3 length is 14 residues. The V gene's germline CDR1 is MNHNS and CDR2 SASEGT. V trimming: 7 bases; J trimming: 7 bases; junction bases outside the gene matches: 8.

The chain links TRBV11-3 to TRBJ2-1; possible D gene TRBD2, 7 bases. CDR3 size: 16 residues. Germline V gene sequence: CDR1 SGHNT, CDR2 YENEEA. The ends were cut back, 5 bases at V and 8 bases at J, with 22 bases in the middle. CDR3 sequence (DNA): TGTGCCAGCAGCCCATACGGGGGGCAGGGGCTATATGAGCAGTTCTTC. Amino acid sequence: CASSPYGGQGLYEQFF.

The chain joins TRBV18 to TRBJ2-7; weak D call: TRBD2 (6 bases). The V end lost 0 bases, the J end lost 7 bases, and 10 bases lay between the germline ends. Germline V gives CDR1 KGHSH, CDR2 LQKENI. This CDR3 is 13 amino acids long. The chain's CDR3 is CASSPPVGREQYF. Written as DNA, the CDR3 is TGTGCCAGCTCACCACCAGTAGGGAGGGAGCAGTACTTC.

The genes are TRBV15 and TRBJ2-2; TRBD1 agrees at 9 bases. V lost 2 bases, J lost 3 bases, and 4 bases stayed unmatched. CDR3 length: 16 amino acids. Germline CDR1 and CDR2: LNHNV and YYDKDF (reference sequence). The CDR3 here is CATSRLRTGDTGELFF. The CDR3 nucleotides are TGTGCCACCAGCAGACTTAGGACAGGGGACACCGGGGAGCTGTTTTTT.

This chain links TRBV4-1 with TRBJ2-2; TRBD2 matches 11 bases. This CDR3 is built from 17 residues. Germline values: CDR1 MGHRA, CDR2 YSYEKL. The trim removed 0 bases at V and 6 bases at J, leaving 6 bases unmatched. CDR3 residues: CASSQDASGGWAGELFF. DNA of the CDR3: TGCGCCAGCAGCCAAGACGCTAGCGGGGGGTGGGCCGGGGAGCTGTTTTTT.

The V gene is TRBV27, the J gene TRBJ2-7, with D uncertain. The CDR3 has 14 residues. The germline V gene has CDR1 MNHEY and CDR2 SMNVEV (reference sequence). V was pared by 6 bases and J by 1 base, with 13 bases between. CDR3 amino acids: CASSLPGSSYEQYF. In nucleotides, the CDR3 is TGTGCCAGCAGCCTCCCTGGCAGTTCCTACGAGCAGTACTTC.

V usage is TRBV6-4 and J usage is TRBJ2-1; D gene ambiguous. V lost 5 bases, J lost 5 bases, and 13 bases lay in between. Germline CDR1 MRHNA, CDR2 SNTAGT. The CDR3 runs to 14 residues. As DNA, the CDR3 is TGTGCCAGCAGTCAATCAGAGGAGAACAATGAGCAGTTCTTC. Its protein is CASSQSEENNEQFF.

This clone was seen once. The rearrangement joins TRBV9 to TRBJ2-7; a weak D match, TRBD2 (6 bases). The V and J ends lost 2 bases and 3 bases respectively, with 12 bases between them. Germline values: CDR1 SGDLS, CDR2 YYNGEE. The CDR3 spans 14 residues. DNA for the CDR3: TGTGCCAGCAGCGTCGTGGGACTTTACTACGAGCAGTACTTC. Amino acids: CASSVVGLYYEQYF.

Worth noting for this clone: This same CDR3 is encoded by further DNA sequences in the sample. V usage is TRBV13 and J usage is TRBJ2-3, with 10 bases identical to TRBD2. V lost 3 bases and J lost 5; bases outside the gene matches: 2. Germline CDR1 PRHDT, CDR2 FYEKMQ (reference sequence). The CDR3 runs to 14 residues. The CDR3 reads CASSFSGGGDTQYF. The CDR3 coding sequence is TGTGCCAGCAGCTTCAGCGGGGGGGGAGATACGCAGTATTTT.

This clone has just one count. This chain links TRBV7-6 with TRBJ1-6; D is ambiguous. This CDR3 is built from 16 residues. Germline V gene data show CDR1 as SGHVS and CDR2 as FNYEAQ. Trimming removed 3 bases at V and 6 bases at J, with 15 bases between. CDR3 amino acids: CASSLSTGGFNSPLHF. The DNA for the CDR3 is TGTGCCAGCAGCTTGTCGACGGGAGGGTTTAATTCACCCCTCCACTTT. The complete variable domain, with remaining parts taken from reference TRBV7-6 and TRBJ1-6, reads GAGVSQSPRYKVTKRGQDVALRCDPISGHVSLYWYRQALGQGPEFLTYFNYEAQQDKSGLPNDRFSAERPEGSISTLTIQRTEQRDSAMYRCASSLSTGGFNSPLHFGNGTRLTVT.

CDR3 coding DNA: TGTGCCAGTAGTATCCAGTGGGGGGTCGGCTCCTACGAGCAGTACTTC. This codes for CASSIQWGVGSYEQYF. This sequence joins TRBV19 and TRBJ2-7; possible D gene TRBD2, 6 bases. CDR3 length equals 16 residues. Germline CDR1 LNHDA, CDR2 SQIVND (reference sequence). Deletions cut 3 bases from V and 0 bases from J, with 15 bases between.

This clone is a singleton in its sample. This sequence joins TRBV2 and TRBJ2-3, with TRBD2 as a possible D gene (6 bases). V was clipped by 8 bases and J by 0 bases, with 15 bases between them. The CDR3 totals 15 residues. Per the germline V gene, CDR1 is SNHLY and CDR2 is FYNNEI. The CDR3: CASLWAGPSTDTQYF. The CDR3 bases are TGTGCCAGCTTGTGGGCGGGGCCAAGCACAGATACGCAGTATTTT.

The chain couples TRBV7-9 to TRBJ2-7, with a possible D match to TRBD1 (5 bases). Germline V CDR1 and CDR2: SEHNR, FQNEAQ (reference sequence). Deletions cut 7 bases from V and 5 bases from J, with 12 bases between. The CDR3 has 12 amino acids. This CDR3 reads CASTTKGHEQYF. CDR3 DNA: TGTGCCAGCACCACGAAGGGGCACGAGCAGTACTTC.

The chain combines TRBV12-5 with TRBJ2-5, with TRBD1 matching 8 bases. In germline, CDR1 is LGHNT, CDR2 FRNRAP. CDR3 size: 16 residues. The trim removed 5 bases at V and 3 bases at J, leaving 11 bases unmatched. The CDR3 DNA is TGTGCTAGTGGTCCAGGGACAGGCCTTAGGGAAGAGACCCAGTACTTC. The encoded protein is CASGPGTGLREETQYF.

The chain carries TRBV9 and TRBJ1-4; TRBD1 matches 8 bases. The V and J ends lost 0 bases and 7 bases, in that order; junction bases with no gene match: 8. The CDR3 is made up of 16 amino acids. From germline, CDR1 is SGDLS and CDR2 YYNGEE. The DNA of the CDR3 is TGTGCCAGCAGCGTAGAGGGGACAGGCCGGGGTGAAAAACTGTTTTTT. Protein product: CASSVEGTGRGEKLFF.

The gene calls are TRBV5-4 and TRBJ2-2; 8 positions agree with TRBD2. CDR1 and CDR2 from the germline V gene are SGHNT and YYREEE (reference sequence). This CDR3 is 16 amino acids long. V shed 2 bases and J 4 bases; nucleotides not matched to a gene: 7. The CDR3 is CASSFPGLEATGELFF. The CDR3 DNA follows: TGTGCCAGCAGCTTTCCGGGACTAGAAGCCACCGGGGAGCTGTTTTTT.

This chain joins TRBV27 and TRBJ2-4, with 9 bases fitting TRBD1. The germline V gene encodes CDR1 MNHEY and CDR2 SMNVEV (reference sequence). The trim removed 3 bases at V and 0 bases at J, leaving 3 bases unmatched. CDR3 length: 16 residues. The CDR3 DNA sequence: TGTGCCAGCAGTTTGGGACAGGGTCTAGCCAAAAACATTCAGTACTTC. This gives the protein CASSLGQGLAKNIQYF.

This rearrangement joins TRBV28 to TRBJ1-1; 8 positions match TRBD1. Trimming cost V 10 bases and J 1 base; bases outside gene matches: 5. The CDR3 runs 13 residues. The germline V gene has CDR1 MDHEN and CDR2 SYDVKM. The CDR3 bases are TGTGCCAACTACGGGACAGGGAACACTGAAGCTTTCTTT. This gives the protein CANYGTGNTEAFF.

CDR3 sequence (DNA): TGTGCCAGCAGTGCCCCGGGACATAGTCGCGAGCAGTACTTC. This sequence encodes CASSAPGHSREQYF. V and J are TRBV28 and TRBJ2-7, with D tentatively TRBD1 (6 bases). Germline CDR1 MDHEN, CDR2 SYDVKM. Trimming shortened V by 5 bases and J by 6 bases, and 17 bases separated the two germline ends. This CDR3 has 14 amino acids.

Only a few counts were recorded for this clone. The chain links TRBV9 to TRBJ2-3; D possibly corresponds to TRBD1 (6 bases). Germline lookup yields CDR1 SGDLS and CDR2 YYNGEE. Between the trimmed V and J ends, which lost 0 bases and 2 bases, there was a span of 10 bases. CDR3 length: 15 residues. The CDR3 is CASSVGWGLTDTQYF. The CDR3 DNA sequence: TGTGCCAGCAGCGTAGGTTGGGGGCTCACAGATACGCAGTATTTT. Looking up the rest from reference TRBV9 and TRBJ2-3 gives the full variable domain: DSGVTQTPKHLITATGQRVTLRCSPRSGDLSVYWYQQSLDQGLQFLIQYYNGEERAKGNILERFSAQQFPDLHSELNLSSLELGDSALYFCASSVGWGLTDTQYFGPGTRLTVL.